The 25 T cell receptor beta chains listed next were all sequenced from one sample in a study of beta chain features in type 1 diabetes. Reverse transcribing all isolated RNA meant expressed TCRB transcripts were sequenced. Repertoires were generated with immunoSEQ multiplex PCR, while TCRdb's copy carries only in-frame clones and drops some. The repertoire consists of 350,000 to 450,000 clones, with about 14% occurring once and the leading ten covering less than 0.04%. The sequenced sample consisted of naive CD4+ T cells from blood. The receptors were sampled from a young man in good health.

J is TRBJ2-1 and V is TRBV18; D remains unclear. This CDR3 region has 13 residues. CDR1 is KGHSH, CDR2 LQKENI, per germline. Trimming removed 0 bases at V and 8 bases at J, with 8 bases between. CDR3 sequence: CASSPPNEDEQFF. CDR3 sequence (DNA): TGTGCCAGCTCACCACCCAATGAAGATGAGCAGTTCTTC.

This clone was observed a handful of times. The V gene is TRBV13, the J gene TRBJ1-2; D gene uncertain. With 1 base removed from V and 6 bases from J, the gap between germline ends came to 3 bases. Looked up from germline, CDR1 is PRHDT and CDR2 is FYEKMQ (reference sequence). The CDR3 has 11 amino acids. The DNA of the CDR3 is TGTGCCAGCAGCTTAGCAAATGGCTACACCTTC. Residues: CASSLANGYTF. The whole variable domain, filled in from reference TRBV13 and TRBJ1-2, reads AAGVIQSPRHLIKEKRETATLKCYPIPRHDTVYWYQQGPGQDPQFLISFYEKMQSDKGSIPDRFSAQQFSDYHSELNMSSLELGDSALYFCASSLANGYTFGSGTRLTVV.

The rearrangement joins TRBV30 to TRBJ1-4; D gene unclear. This CDR3 has 11 amino acids. The germline CDR1 and CDR2 sequences are GTSNPN and SVGIG (reference sequence). Deletions cut 1 base from V and 7 bases from J, with 4 bases between. For the CDR3, the DNA is TGTGCCTGGAGTGAAAGTGAAAAACTGTTTTTT. Amino acid sequence: CAWSESEKLFF.

V gene TRBV10-3 combines with J gene TRBJ2-7; D remains ambiguous. Trimming took 3 bases from V and 1 from J, leaving 13 bases between them. Germline V gene lookup returns CDR1 ENHRY and CDR2 SYGVKD. CDR3 length equals 15 residues. CDR3 loop: CAISDPAGRSYEQYF. In DNA form, the CDR3 reads TGTGCCATCAGTGACCCCGCCGGTCGGTCCTACGAGCAGTACTTC.

This clone occurred a few times. The V and J genes are TRBV11-2 and TRBJ1-4; TRBD1 is a possible D gene (6 bases). CDR1 and CDR2 from the germline V gene are SGHAT and FQNNGV. The ends were cut back, 1 base at V and 7 bases at J, with 13 bases in the middle. The CDR3 is 15 residues long. The CDR3 DNA sequence: TGTGCCAGCAGCTTAGTCCGGGGGACACTTGAAAAACTGTTTTTT. Its translation: CASSLVRGTLEKLFF.

This clone was observed a handful of times. The rearrangement links TRBV4-3 to TRBJ1-6, with TRBD1 matching over 9 bases. The germline CDR1 and CDR2 sequences are LGHNA and YSLEER. V lost 3 bases and J lost 10; bases outside the gene matches: 19. This CDR3 contains 19 residues. The CDR3 coding sequence is TGCGCCAGCAGCCAGAACATCGACAGGGGGGCGCAGATAAGGTCACCCCTCCACTTT. Amino acid sequence: CASSQNIDRGAQIRSPLHF.

The chain has TRBV7-6 and TRBJ2-3, with TRBD2 identical over 10 bases. V gave up 5 bases and J gave up 12 bases; unmatched junction bases: 17. The germline V gene encodes CDR1 SGHVS and CDR2 FNYEAQ. The CDR3 is 16 amino acids. CDR3 sequence reads: CASSRATSGAPPHQYF. In nucleotides, the CDR3 is TGTGCCAGCAGCAGAGCAACTAGCGGGGCCCCACCCCACCAGTATTTT.

This clone appeared a few times. This chain connects TRBV7-2 to TRBJ2-3, with TRBD2 matching 8 bases. Germline V lookup: CDR1 SGHTA, CDR2 FQGNSA. J was trimmed by 2 bases and V by 3 bases; bases with no gene match: 7. This CDR3 has 16 amino acids. The CDR3 loop is CASSFISGRDTDTQYF. DNA for the CDR3: TGTGCCAGCAGCTTTATATCCGGGAGGGACACAGATACGCAGTATTTT.

This clone showed up just a few times. The gene calls are TRBV5-4 and TRBJ2-3; the match to TRBD1 covers 10 bases. The CDR3 has 17 amino acids. Looked up from germline, CDR1 is SGHNT and CDR2 is YYREEE (reference sequence). The junction had 8 bases not matched to a gene; V was cut back by 4 bases and J by 0 bases. The CDR3 DNA is TGTGCCAGCAGCGGGGCCGGGACAGGGGTGAGCACAGATACGCAGTATTTT. Its protein is CASSGAGTGVSTDTQYF.

This clone has more than one count but fewer than ten. The chain combines TRBV27 with TRBJ1-1; a weak D match, TRBD1 (6 bases). The CDR3 covers 15 residues. Germline V gene data show CDR1 as MNHEY and CDR2 as SMNVEV (reference sequence). V was shortened by 4 bases and J by 5 bases, with 17 bases between the two germline ends. CDR3 loop: CASSWRTGKRTEAFF. Written as DNA, the CDR3 is TGTGCCAGCAGTTGGAGAACAGGGAAGAGGACTGAAGCTTTCTTT.

As concerns this clone: The sample contains more than one DNA sequence encoding this CDR3. The chain has TRBV7-2 and TRBJ2-1; D is unresolved. The CDR3 spans 11 residues. The V end was cut by 5 bases, the J end by 5 bases, with 4 bases between. Germline-derived CDR1 and CDR2 are SGHTA and FQGNSA. CDR3 bases: TGTGCCAGCAGCCTCGACAATGAGCAGTTCTTC. This gives the protein CASSLDNEQFF. Drawing the rest from reference TRBV7-2 and TRBJ2-1, the complete variable domain is GAGVSQSPSNKVTEKGKDVELRCDPISGHTALYWYRQSLGQGLEFLIYFQGNSAPDKSGLPSDRFSAERTGGSVSTLTIQRTQQEDSAVYLCASSLDNEQFFGPGTRLTVL.

This clone was counted between two and nine times. V and J are TRBV19 and TRBJ2-3, with TRBD2 matching 7 bases. Trimming cost V 3 bases and J 1 base; bases outside gene matches: 4. Germline-derived CDR1 and CDR2 are LNHDA and SQIVND (reference sequence). The CDR3 is made up of 15 amino acids. The CDR3 DNA reads as TGTGCCAGTAGTATCCCGGGGGGAGGCACAGATACGCAGTATTTT. The encoded protein is CASSIPGGGTDTQYF.

V is TRBV9 and J is TRBJ2-1; D not certain. This CDR3 is 11 amino acids long. Germline V gene sequence: CDR1 SGDLS, CDR2 YYNGEE. Trimming pared 3 bases from V and 9 bases from J, leaving 7 bases between. The CDR3 DNA reads as TGTGCCAGCAGCGCCAGCCTTGAGCAGTTCTTC. This sequence encodes CASSASLEQFF.

There are a few counts of this clone. V and J are TRBV10-3 and TRBJ2-5; D is undetermined. There are 14 residues in the CDR3. V lost 5 bases, J lost 0 bases, and 10 bases lay in between. Germline V gene sequence: CDR1 ENHRY, CDR2 SYGVKD. CDR3 sequence (DNA): TGTGCCATCAGTTTAGCCACCTACCAAGAGACCCAGTACTTC. Its protein product is CAISLATYQETQYF.

This clone has just a few counts. The chain uses TRBV7-9 and TRBJ2-1; D is unclear. The germline V gene encodes CDR1 SEHNR and CDR2 FQNEAQ (reference sequence). The CDR3 runs to 17 residues. V dropped 5 bases and J dropped 0 bases, with 17 bases sitting between them. CDR3 region: CASSNRRPTSSYNEQFF. In nucleotides, the CDR3 is TGTGCCAGCAGCAATCGACGACCGACGAGCTCCTACAATGAGCAGTTCTTC.

This clone was counted only a few times. The chain couples TRBV18 to TRBJ2-1, with TRBD2 as a possible D gene (6 bases). The CDR3 length is 13 residues. The germline CDR1 and CDR2 sequences are KGHSH and LQKENI. Trimming stripped 8 bases from V and 0 bases from J, with 8 bases between. The CDR3 sequence: CASRGSSYNEQFF. DNA for the CDR3: TGTGCCAGCCGGGGGAGCTCCTACAATGAGCAGTTCTTC.

This chain connects TRBV7-9 to TRBJ2-1; 8 positions agree with TRBD2. Germline V CDR1 and CDR2: SEHNR, FQNEAQ (reference sequence). This CDR3 spans 15 amino acids. Germline trimming cut 5 bases from V and 4 bases from J; bases unmatched to any gene: 7. The CDR3 is CASSQQGLVYNEQFF. Written as DNA, the CDR3 is TGTGCCAGCAGCCAACAGGGACTAGTATACAATGAGCAGTTCTTC.

The chain carries TRBV10-3 and TRBJ1-6; 8 bases match TRBD1. The CDR3 length is 14 residues. Germline lookup yields CDR1 ENHRY and CDR2 SYGVKD. V lost 1 base and J lost 14; bases outside the gene matches: 7. The CDR3, as DNA: TGTGCCATCAGTGAGTTTTCAGGGGGCAGGTCCCTCCACTTT. Translated: CAISEFSGGRSLHF.

This chain uses TRBV4-2 with TRBJ1-5, with D uncertain. Germline values: CDR1 LGHNA, CDR2 YNFKEQ. The CDR3 extends over 15 amino acids. V lost 3 bases, J lost 0 bases, and 9 bases lay in between. The CDR3 loop reads CASSHGLYSNQPQHF. For the CDR3, the DNA is TGTGCCAGCAGCCATGGATTATATAGCAATCAGCCCCAGCATTTT.

This clone was seen a handful of times. The rearrangement uses TRBV9 and TRBJ2-2; D is ambiguous. Trimming removed 4 bases from V and 5 bases from J, with 18 bases in between. This CDR3 contains 16 residues. The germline CDR1 and CDR2 sequences are SGDLS and YYNGEE. Here the CDR3 reads CASSPRDWTVTGELFF. The CDR3 DNA reads as TGTGCCAGCAGCCCCCGAGACTGGACCGTTACCGGGGAGCTGTTTTTT.

This clone was counted only a few times. The V call is TRBV6-1, the J call TRBJ2-1; D remains ambiguous. The CDR3 sequence is 14 residues long. V was cut by 4 bases and J by 8 bases, with 15 bases left in between. In germline, CDR1 is MNHNS, CDR2 SASEGT. Here the CDR3 DNA reads TGTGCCAGCAGTGCAATGGAAGGTCGCGATGAGCAGTTCTTC. Residues: CASSAMEGRDEQFF.

This clone appeared a few times. V usage is TRBV21-1 and J usage is TRBJ2-3. TRBV21-1 is listed as a pseudogene. The CDR3 totals 14 residues. The DNA for the CDR3 is TGTGCCAGCAGCAAACCTGGTGGCACAGATACGCAGTATTTT. As protein: CASSKPGGTDTQYF.

This clone was recorded once. The chain has TRBV7-8 and TRBJ2-1; either TRBD1 or TRBD2 may fit D (5 bases each). CDR3 length: 16 residues. CDR1 and CDR2 (germline): SGHVS, FQNEAQ. Trimming removed 5 bases from V and 10 bases from J, with 24 bases in between. The CDR3 protein is CASSAPGPGFGYEQFF. DNA of the CDR3: TGTGCCAGCAGCGCACCGGGACCCGGCTTTGGGTACGAGCAGTTCTTC. The full variable domain, its missing parts supplied by reference TRBV7-8 and TRBJ2-1, is GAGVSQSPRYKVAKRGQDVALRCDPISGHVSLFWYQQALGQGPEFLTYFQNEAQLDKSGLPSDRFFAERPEGSVSTLKIQRTQQEDSAVYLCASSAPGPGFGYEQFFGPGTRLTVL.

The chain recombines TRBV14 with TRBJ2-1, with D possibly matching TRBD2 (6 bases). The CDR3 has 14 residues. CDR1 is SGHDN, CDR2 FVKESK, per germline. Trimming stripped 1 base from V and 9 bases from J, with 13 bases between. The CDR3 loop is CASSQVDYPPEQFF. CDR3 DNA sequence: TGTGCCAGCAGCCAAGTGGACTACCCCCCTGAGCAGTTCTTC.

The chain combines TRBV7-2 with TRBJ1-1, with D possibly matching TRBD1 (5 bases). Looked up from germline, CDR1 is SGHTA and CDR2 is FQGNSA. The CDR3 covers 12 residues. V was shortened by 1 base and J by 8 bases, with 8 bases between the two germline ends. The CDR3 DNA sequence: TGTGCCAGCAGCTTAGTGACAGCCGAAGCTTTCTTT. Translation: CASSLVTAEAFF.